This paragraph covers one TCR beta chain sequence. Its antigen is not known. The length of the CDR3 is 15 residues. V was pared by 7 bases and J by 3 bases, with 7 bases of the junction left unmatched. Germline V lookup: CDR1 MNHEY, CDR2 SMNVEV (reference sequence). The PCR employed 60 Vbeta primers together with 13 Jbeta primers. Profiled with immunoSEQ multiplex PCR; TCRdb holds only in-frame clones, not every one. In all, the sample yields tens of thousands of clones. This specimen comes from a study of cytomegalovirus exposure and HLA in healthy donors. Study-wide points: Prior analysis indicated that the majority of TCR beta V segments exhibited productivity approximately 90% or approximately 30% of the time. Sequencing artifact likely explains a cluster of highly shared sequence variants.

Sequencing was carried out using PBMCs. The chain uses TRBV27 and TRBJ2-7; 12 bases line up with TRBD2. The TCR was taken from a woman aged 30 to 39 in good health and CMV-seropositive. CDR3 residues: CASTPLTSGSYEQYF. CDR3 DNA: TGTGCCAGCACCCCTTTGACTAGCGGGAGCTACGAGCAGTACTTC.